Here is one T cell receptor beta chain with its context. Its antigen is unknown. These data belong to a study of T-cell memory formation after mild COVID-19. One entry per CDR3 protein results from TCRdb running MiXCR on the 5' RACE reads. The repertoire holds fewer than 450,000 distinct CDR3 sequences, with roughly 20% as singletons. Overall study results and limits: Mainly CM and EM harbored the contracting CD4+ clones; mainly EMRA harbored the CD8+ ones.

Per the germline V gene, CDR1 is SGHRS and CDR2 is YFSETQ. The CDR3 consists of 12 residues. The ends were cut back, 3 bases at V and 1 base at J, with 4 bases in the middle. The sequencing input was PBMCs or a T cell subset sorted from them (not recorded which). This TCR was recovered from an adult woman who had mild COVID-19 (a few samples of this study predate the infection). Cell type and time point are not known. This chain links TRBV5-1 with TRBJ2-5; D gene uncertain. This CDR3 reads CASSWSQETQYF. CDR3 coding DNA: TGCGCCAGCAGCTGGTCCCAAGAGACCCAGTACTTC.